Listed here is a single T cell receptor (beta chain). Its antigen is undetermined. This specimen comes from a study of T-cell memory formation after mild COVID-19. Turning to the study itself: TCR clusters showed largely donor specificity.

After 5'RACE with constant-segment primers, TCR alpha and TCR beta cDNA libraries carrying sample barcodes and UMIs were obtained. One entry per CDR3 protein, called by TCRdb with MiXCR from the 5' RACE reads. The table includes under 250,000 distinct CDR3 sequences, 8% to 10% detected once. Germline CDR1 reads LNHNV; CDR2 reads YYDKDF (reference sequence). CDR3 length: 16 residues. The V segment lost 0 bases and the J segment 9 bases; nucleotides outside the gene matches: 12. General observations from the study: Mainly in CM and EM were contracting CD4+ clones; CD8+ were in EMRA. Within pre-infection memory, some responding clones were found, suggesting cross-reactive memory joined.

Sequencing was carried out using PBMCs or a T cell subset sorted from them (not recorded which). This TCR was sampled from a man aged 18 to 30 who had mild COVID-19 (a few samples of this study predate the infection). Cell type and time point are not known. The chain joins TRBV15 to TRBJ2-7, with 9 bases that match TRBD1. CDR3: CATSRDGGEGTGLQYF. The CDR3 region has the DNA TGTGCCACCAGCAGAGATGGCGGGGAAGGGACAGGGTTGCAGTACTTC. Using reference TRBV15 and TRBJ2-7 for the parts outside the CDR3, the full variable domain is DAMVIQNPRYQVTQFGKPVTLSCSQTLNHNVMYWYQQKSSQAPKLLFHYYDKDFNNEADTPDNFQSRRPNTSFCFLDIRSPGLGDTAMYLCATSRDGGEGTGLQYFGPGTRLTVT.